This T cell receptor (beta chain) was documented in a study of T cell repertoires in cytomegalovirus infection. Study-wide findings and caveats: HLA-C-restricted CMV clonotypes gave the most frequent clonotype in two of eight donors.

Using its own MiXCR run on the reads, TCRdb lists one record per CDR3 protein. The repertoire has around 330,000 distinct CDR3 sequences, 15% to 20% of them found once; the top ten carry more than 10%. The table lists this clonotype with many counts. Antigen specificity is unknown. V lost 8 bases and J 1 base, leaving 8 bases between the germline ends. The CDR3 has 13 residues. V gene TRBV12-3 or TRBV12-4 combines with J gene TRBJ2-2; no clear D. Material for sequencing was PBMCs. The sequence was collected from a human donor in good health (CMV status not recorded). Some clones in this sample may be carry-over from other donors' samples. CDR3 in amino acids: CASGVQNTGELFF. CDR3 coding DNA: TGTGCCAGCGGAGTACAGAACACCGGGGAGCTGTTTTTT.